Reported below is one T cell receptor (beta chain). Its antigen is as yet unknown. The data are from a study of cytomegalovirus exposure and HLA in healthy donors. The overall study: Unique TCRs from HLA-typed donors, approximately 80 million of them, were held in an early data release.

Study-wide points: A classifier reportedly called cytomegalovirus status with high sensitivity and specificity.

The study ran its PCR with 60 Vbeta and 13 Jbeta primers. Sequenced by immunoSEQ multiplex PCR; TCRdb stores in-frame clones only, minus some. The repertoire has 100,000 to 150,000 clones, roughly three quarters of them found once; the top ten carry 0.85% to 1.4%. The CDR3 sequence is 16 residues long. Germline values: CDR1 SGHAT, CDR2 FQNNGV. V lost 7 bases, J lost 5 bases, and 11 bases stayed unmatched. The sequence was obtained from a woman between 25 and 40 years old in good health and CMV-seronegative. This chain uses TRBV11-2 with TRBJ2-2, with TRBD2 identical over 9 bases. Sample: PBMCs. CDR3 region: CASTQFLAGRTGELFF. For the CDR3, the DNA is TGTGCCAGCACTCAATTTCTAGCGGGAAGGACCGGGGAGCTGTTTTTT.